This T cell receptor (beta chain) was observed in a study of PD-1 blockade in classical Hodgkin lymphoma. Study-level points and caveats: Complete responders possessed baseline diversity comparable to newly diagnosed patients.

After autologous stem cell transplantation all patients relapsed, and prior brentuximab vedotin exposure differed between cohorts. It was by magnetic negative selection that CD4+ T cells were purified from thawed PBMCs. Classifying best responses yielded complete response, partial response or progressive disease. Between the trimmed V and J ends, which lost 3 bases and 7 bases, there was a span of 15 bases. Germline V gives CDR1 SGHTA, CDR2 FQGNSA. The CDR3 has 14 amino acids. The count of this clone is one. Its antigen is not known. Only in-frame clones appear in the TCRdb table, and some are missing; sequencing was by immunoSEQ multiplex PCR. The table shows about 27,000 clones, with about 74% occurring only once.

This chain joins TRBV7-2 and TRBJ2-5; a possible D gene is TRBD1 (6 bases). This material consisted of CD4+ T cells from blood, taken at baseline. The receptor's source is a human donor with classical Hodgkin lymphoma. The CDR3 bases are TGTGCCAGCAGCTTGGTGACAGGCCTTAGGACCCAGTACTTC. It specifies CASSLVTGLRTQYF.